These T cell receptor beta chains were read from a single sample in a study of blood T cell repertoires in COVID-19. Data came from immunoSEQ multiplex PCR; TCRdb stores just in-frame clones and leaves some out. This sample has approximately 300,000 clones; roughly nine tenths occur once, and the top ten carry around 2.5%. Sequencing was performed on PBMCs or T cells enriched from blood (not recorded which). These receptors were taken from a man aged 55 to 70 who had recovered from COVID-19. Each CDR3 is given with its conserved first and last residue. The D gene is left open where the match is weak. Size tells how often a clone was seen (once, few, many) or the class of an expanded clone, and some rows leave it out.

J gene | V gene | D gene | clone size | CDR3 protein | CDR3 DNA
TRBJ2-7 | TRBV27 | NA | NA | CASSWTGTNYEQYF | TGTGCCAGCAGTTGGACCGGGACAAATTACGAGCAGTACTTC
TRBJ1-3 | TRBV18 | NA | NA | CASSPPGSYGNTIYF | TGTGCCAGCTCACCACCAGGGAGTTATGGAAACACCATATATTTT
TRBJ2-7 | TRBV2 | NA | NA | CASSESGVYEQYF | TGTGCCAGCAGTGAGTCCGGAGTATACGAGCAGTACTTC
TRBJ2-5 | TRBV3-1/TRBV3-2 | TRBD1 | NA | CASSQGTGERETQYF | TGTGCCAGCAGCCAGGGGACAGGGGAGCGGGAGACCCAGTACTTC
TRBJ2-7 | TRBV7-9 | NA | NA | CASSLRYGDTGHEQYF | TGTGCCAGCAGCCTGCGGTATGGGGACACGGGCCACGAGCAGTACTTC
TRBJ2-1 | TRBV30 | TRBD2 | once | CAWELAGSYNEQFF | TGTGCCTGGGAACTAGCGGGATCCTACAATGAGCAGTTCTTC
TRBJ2-2 | TRBV4-3 | TRBD2 | once | CASSQARMTSGGGELFF | TGCGCCAGCAGCCAAGCTAGGATGACTAGCGGGGGGGGAGAGCTGTTTTTT
TRBJ2-4 | TRBV11-2 | TRBD1 | NA | CASSLTGGAGKNIQYF | TGTGCCAGCAGCTTAACAGGGGGCGCCGGCAAAAACATTCAGTACTTC
TRBJ2-7 | TRBV24-1 | TRBD2 | NA | CATSATGRDEQYF | TGTGCCACCAGTGCGACCGGGAGGGACGAGCAGTACTTC
TRBJ1-5 | TRBV5-4 | NA | NA | CASSYDRNQPQHF | TGTGCCAGCAGCTATGACAGGAATCAGCCCCAGCATTTT
TRBJ2-7 | TRBV11-3 | NA | NA | CASSFSTDVTLYEQYF | TGTGCCAGCAGCTTTTCGACAGATGTAACCCTCTACGAGCAGTACTTC
TRBJ2-2 | TRBV15 | TRBD1 | NA | CAAGTGPNTGELFF | TGTGCCGCCGGGACAGGGCCCAACACCGGGGAGCTGTTTTTT
TRBJ2-1 | TRBV24-1 | TRBD2 | NA | CATSEGEAGTPYNEQFF | TGTGCCACCAGTGAGGGGGAAGCGGGGACTCCCTACAATGAGCAGTTCTTC
TRBJ2-5 | TRBV29-1 | NA | NA | CSPPSAGALEETQYF | TGCAGCCCTCCGAGTGCGGGGGCCCTGGAAGAGACCCAGTACTTC
TRBJ1-2 | TRBV6-2/TRBV6-3 | NA | NA | CASSDREWMSNGYTF | TGTGCCAGCAGCGACCGGGAGTGGATGTCTAATGGCTACACCTTC
TRBJ1-5 | TRBV30 | TRBD1 | NA | CAWGDSPSGTQHF | TGTGCCTGGGGGGACAGTCCGTCCGGGACCCAGCATTTT
TRBJ1-1 | TRBV4-3 | NA | NA | CASRPSRGAGSTEAFF | TGCGCCAGCAGGCCCTCGCGGGGGGCGGGGAGTACTGAAGCTTTCTTT
TRBJ1-3 | TRBV9 | NA | NA | CASSAHVQGSGNTIYF | TGTGCCAGCAGCGCCCATGTACAGGGCTCTGGAAACACCATATATTTT
TRBJ1-4 | TRBV5-4 | NA | NA | CASSLDSLEKLFF | TGTGCCAGCAGCTTGGACAGCCTCGAAAAACTGTTTTTT
TRBJ1-3 | TRBV7-2 | NA | NA | CASSLERRGNTIYF | TGTGCCAGCAGCTTGGAAAGGAGAGGAAACACCATATATTTT
TRBJ2-1 | TRBV11-2 | NA | NA | CASSLDGYRWGTYNEQFF | TGTGCCAGCAGCTTAGATGGGTACCGGTGGGGGACATACAATGAGCAGTTCTTC